A selection of T cell receptor beta chains follows, all from one sample in a study of cytomegalovirus exposure and HLA in healthy donors. Using immunoSEQ multiplex PCR, the repertoire was profiled, and TCRdb retains in-frame clones only, with some absent. The sample holds tens of thousands of clones, 90% seen once. Sequenced: PBMCs. The source of these receptors is a man aged 18 to 35 in good health and CMV-seronegative. The CDR3 runs from the conserved cysteine through the conserved F or W. The D gene is left open where the match is weak. Clone size appears in some rows only: once, few, many, or a class for an expanded clone.

j_call clone_size d_call v_call cdr3_nt cdr3_aa
TRBJ2-1 . TRBD2 TRBV7-3 TGTGCCAGCAGCTTAGAAAGAGCGGGACTAAACAATGAGCAGTTCTTC CASSLERAGLNNEQFF
TRBJ2-2 . TRBD2 TRBV4-2 TGTGCCAGCAGCCAGCTGACGGGAGGGGCTCTAGCCGGGGAGCTGTTTTTT CASSQLTGGALAGELFF
TRBJ1-2 . . TRBV4-1 TGCGCCAGCAGCCAAGACCCAGGGGTAGGCTACACCTTC CASSQDPGVGYTF
TRBJ1-5 . TRBD1 TRBV19 TGTGCCAGTAGTTCGAGACAGGGGAGCAATCAGCCCCAGCATTTT CASSSRQGSNQPQHF
TRBJ2-5 . TRBD2 TRBV30 TGTGCCTGGAGTGGGGGGGAGGGACTTCAAGAGACCCAGTACTTC CAWSGGEGLQETQYF
TRBJ1-1 . . TRBV2 TGTGCCAGCAGTTATCGGGGGGACACTGAAGCTTTCTTT CASSYRGDTEAFF
TRBJ2-7 few TRBD1 TRBV4-1 TGCGCCAGCAGCCAGGCCGGGACAGAGAGCTCCTACGAGCAGTACTTC CASSQAGTESSYEQYF
TRBJ2-1 . TRBD1 TRBV18 TGTGCCAGCTCATCTTTACCACAGGGGCGAAATGAGCAGTTCTTC CASSSLPQGRNEQFF
TRBJ2-3 . TRBD2 TRBV13 TGTGCCAGCAGCTCAAGACTAGCGGGAGGCTATACGCAGTATTTT CASSSRLAGGYTQYF
TRBJ1-2 . TRBD1 TRBV5-4 TGTGCCAGCAGCTTGGATTCCGGGACAGCGTTCTCTAACTATGGCTACACCTTC CASSLDSGTAFSNYGYTF
TRBJ2-1 . TRBD1 TRBV29-1 TGCAGCGTTGAAGAGATAGAGGGGGCTAGAAGCTACAATGAGCAGTTCTTC CSVEEIEGARSYNEQFF
TRBJ2-3 . . TRBV12-2 TGTGCAAGTCGCTCCGCTCCACGTAGCGGGACGGCAGATGCGCAGTATTTT CASRSAPRSGTADAQYF
TRBJ2-1 . . TRBV14 TGTGCCAGCAGCCTACAACCTAGCGTAAAGCAGTTCTTC CASSLQPSVKQFF
TRBJ1-2 . . TRBV7-9 TGTGCCAGCAGCGGAGGTGGGCAGTTCTACGGCTACACCTTC CASSGGGQFYGYTF
TRBJ2-7 . . TRBV28 TGTGCCAGCAGAAGGACTATGATCCCCTACGAGCAGTACTTC CASRRTMIPYEQYF
TRBJ1-4 . TRBD1 TRBV18 TGTGCCAGCTCACCACGGGTGCAGGGGGTAGACGAAAAACTGTTTTTT CASSPRVQGVDEKLFF
TRBJ2-3 few TRBD1 TRBV6-4 TGTGCCAGCAGTGACGCAGGGGGTGGGACAGATACGCAGTATTTT CASSDAGGGTDTQYF
TRBJ2-1 . . TRBV11-3 TGTGCCAGCAGCTTTAGAAGCGGGTACAATGAGCAGTTCTTC CASSFRSGYNEQFF
TRBJ2-1 . TRBD2 TRBV5-5 TGTGCCAGCAGCCCCACCCCGGGACTAGCGTACAATGAGCAGTTCTTC CASSPTPGLAYNEQFF
TRBJ2-1 . TRBD2 TRBV7-3 TGTGCCAGCAGCCCCGGGACTAGTCTCTACAATGAGCAGTTCTTC CASSPGTSLYNEQFF
TRBJ1-3 . TRBD1 TRBV28 TGTGCCACCCTGACAGGGTCTGGAAACACCATATATTTT CATLTGSGNTIYF
TRBJ2-1 . . TRBV27 TGTGCCAGCAGTATCCGGGAAAGCTCCTACAATGAGCAGTTCTTC CASSIRESSYNEQFF
TRBJ2-5 . . TRBV10-3 TGTGCCGCCTCGAACCGGGGAGGAGAGACCCAGTACTTC CAASNRGGETQYF
TRBJ2-7 . TRBD1 TRBV28 TGTGCCAGCACCGGACTGGGGGCGGGACAGGCCAAAAAGCAGTACTTC CASTGLGAGQAKKQYF
TRBJ1-2 . . TRBV6-1 TGTGCCAGCAGAGGGGCAACCCCACAATATGGCTACACCTTC CASRGATPQYGYTF
TRBJ2-5 . . TRBV4-1 TGCGCCAGCAGCCAAGATTCCAGGCAGACCCAGTACTTC CASSQDSRQTQYF
TRBJ2-7 few . TRBV4-2 TGTGCCAGCAGCCAAGGATCCCGCTACCCGGGCTACGAGCAGTACTTC CASSQGSRYPGYEQYF
TRBJ2-7 . TRBD1 TRBV7-9 TGTGCCAGCAGCATACCGGGACAGGGGTACCACGAGCAGTACTTC CASSIPGQGYHEQYF
TRBJ2-1 . . TRBV5-5 TGTGCCAGCAGCTTGATCCCGGAGGGCGCCTACAATGAGCAGTTCTTC CASSLIPEGAYNEQFF
TRBJ2-3 . . TRBV7-3 TGTGCCAGCAGCTTAACCAGGATAGATACGCAGTATTTT CASSLTRIDTQYF
TRBJ2-2 . TRBD2 TRBV19 TGTGCCAGTAGTATGGGACTAGCAGCCGGGGAGCTGTTTTTT CASSMGLAAGELFF
TRBJ2-7 . . TRBV28 TGTGCCAGCACCTTAGGGGTACCCCCCCTTAACGAGCAGTACTTC CASTLGVPPLNEQYF
TRBJ2-7 . . TRBV2 TGTGCCAGCAGTGAACCCAGCTACGAGCAGTACTTC CASSEPSYEQYF
TRBJ1-1 few . TRBV11-2 TGTGCCAGCAGCTTAGTAGGGGGGAACACTGAAGCTTTCTTT CASSLVGGNTEAFF
TRBJ2-1 once . TRBV6-6 TGTGCCAGCATCAAAACTACAGGGATCACCGTCAATGAGCAGTTCTTC CASIKTTGITVNEQFF
TRBJ2-7 . TRBD2 TRBV19 TGTGCCAGTATGCCTAGCGGAGCCTACGAGCAGTACTTC CASMPSGAYEQYF
TRBJ2-1 once TRBD2 TRBV5-1 TGCGCCAGCAGCTTAGGCTGGTATGGGGCGGGAGGTCTCTTAAATGAGCAGTTCTTC CASSLGWYGAGGLLNEQFF
TRBJ2-3 . TRBD2 TRBV7-9 TGTGCCAGCAGCTCGGGACTAGCGGGAGAAGCAGATACGCAGTATTTT CASSSGLAGEADTQYF
TRBJ1-2 once . TRBV9 TGTGCCAGCAGCCCCCAGGACTCCAGATATGGCTACACCTTC CASSPQDSRYGYTF
TRBJ1-1 . TRBD1 TRBV5-4 TGTGCCAGCAGAACCGAACAGGGGGCTGTTGAAGCTTTCTTT CASRTEQGAVEAFF
TRBJ1-1 . . TRBV19 TGTGCCAGTAGTATGACAGTGAACACTGAAGCTTTCTTT CASSMTVNTEAFF
TRBJ2-7 few TRBD1 TRBV9 TGTGCCAGCAGCGAAACCGGGACAGTCTACGAGCAGTACTTC CASSETGTVYEQYF
TRBJ2-7 . . TRBV15 TGTGCCACCAGCGTCGGGTTAGCTTCCTACGAGCAGTACTTC CATSVGLASYEQYF
TRBJ2-1 . . TRBV6-5 TGTGCCAGCTCGCCCCTCGGCGGAAATGAGCAGTTCTTC CASSPLGGNEQFF
TRBJ1-4 . TRBD1 TRBV4-1 TGCGCCAGCAGCCAAGAAGGCGACAGGGGACGGCAACTGTTTTTT CASSQEGDRGRQLFF
TRBJ2-1 . TRBD1 TRBV27 TGTGCCAGCAGTCCCAGGACAGGGAATGAGCAGTTCTTC CASSPRTGNEQFF
TRBJ2-3 . . TRBV11-3 TGTGCCAGCAGCTTTGGTCTAGGCGAAGATACGCAGTATTTT CASSFGLGEDTQYF
TRBJ2-2 . TRBD1 TRBV7-2 TGTGCCAGCAAACAGACAGGGGGCACCGGGGAGCTGTTTTTT CASKQTGGTGELFF
TRBJ2-5 . . TRBV10-3 TGTGCCATCAGTGATAGTGGAGGGAAGGAGACCCAGTACTTC CAISDSGGKETQYF
TRBJ2-7 . . TRBV7-3 TGTGCCAGCAGTTTAAGACTAGGGGAGAACTACGAGCAGTACTTC CASSLRLGENYEQYF
TRBJ2-3 . TRBD1 TRBV19 TGTGCCAGTAGTATAGGGACAGGGTTGGCTAATACGCAGTATTTT CASSIGTGLANTQYF
TRBJ1-5 once . TRBV28 TGTGCCAGCAGCCCTACGGGGACCTTCGGCGGGGTCAATCAGCCCCAGCATTTT CASSPTGTFGGVNQPQHF
TRBJ1-2 . . TRBV19 TGTGCCAGCCACTTGGACAGTCACTATGGCTACACCTTC CASHLDSHYGYTF
TRBJ2-3 . TRBD2 TRBV6-1 TGTGCCAGCAGTGCCTCGAATCCGGGACTAGCGGGCGTAGATACGCAGTATTTT CASSASNPGLAGVDTQYF
TRBJ2-3 . . TRBV9 TGTGCCAGCAGCGTATCCGGGAGAGGCACAGATACGCAGTATTTT CASSVSGRGTDTQYF
TRBJ2-3 . TRBD1 TRBV2 TGTGCCAGCAGGAAAAGGGACAGGAGAACAGATACGCAGTATTTT CASRKRDRRTDTQYF
TRBJ1-2 . TRBD1 TRBV7-9 TGTGCCAGCAGGGATCCCGGGACAGGGTCTTCGGATGGCTACACCTTC CASRDPGTGSSDGYTF